Below, 7 T cell receptor beta chains from the same sample are listed, as sequenced in a study of T cells in Graves' hyperthyroidism and ophthalmopathy. RNA transcripts were the template for amplifying TCR beta CDR3 regions. First-round RT-PCR of the TCR CDR3 relied on the HTBI primer set. TCRdb re-called the multiplex PCR reads through MiXCR, storing one row per CDR3 protein. The table has under 250,000 distinct CDR3 sequences, roughly a sixth seen once; the top ten hold around 52%. Specimen: blood. The receptors were sampled from a woman aged 45-65 years with Graves' hyperthyroidism.

In its sample, this clonotype was seen many times. The chain employs TRBV6-2 or TRBV6-3 and TRBJ2-5; 10 bases are shared with TRBD2. CDR1 and CDR2 (germline): MNHEY, SVGEGT. J gave up 4 bases and V 0 bases, and 11 bases lay outside the gene matches. The CDR3 has 18 amino acids. The CDR3 DNA follows: TGTGCCAGCAGTTACTCCCCGTTGTCTAGCGGGAGTCGAGAGACCCAGTACTTC. Residues: CASSYSPLSSGSRETQYF.

This clonotype was counted only a few times. The rearrangement links TRBV2 to TRBJ2-6, with TRBD2 identical over 9 bases. V shed 7 bases and J 3 bases; nucleotides not matched to a gene: 13. The V gene's germline CDR1 is SNHLY and CDR2 FYNNEI. The CDR3 runs 18 residues. DNA of the CDR3: TGTGCCAGCACCCTCTGGGCTAGCGGGAAGATTGGGGCCAACGTCCTGACTTTC. Its translation: CASTLWASGKIGANVLTF.

J is TRBJ1-1 and V is TRBV20-1; the match to TRBD1 covers 8 bases. Germline trimming cut 0 bases from V and 3 bases from J; bases unmatched to any gene: 6. Germline V CDR1 and CDR2: DFQATT, SNEGSKA (reference sequence). The length of the CDR3 is 15 residues. The CDR3 reads CSARDTGGSDTEAFF. As DNA, the CDR3 is TGCAGTGCTAGAGATACAGGGGGATCTGACACTGAAGCTTTCTTT.

This clonotype was observed at least ten times. The rearrangement uses TRBV6-1 and TRBJ1-5, with 7 bases aligning to TRBD1. Germline CDR1 MNHNS, CDR2 SASEGT. CDR3 size: 13 residues. V lost 9 bases to trimming and J lost 2 bases; unmatched junction nucleotides: 4. The CDR3 DNA reads TGTGCCAGTGCCGACAGGGGCAATCAGCCCCAGCATTTT. This gives the protein CASADRGNQPQHF.

This clonotype occurred a few times. This sequence joins TRBV6-5 and TRBJ2-3, with TRBD2 as a possible D gene (5 bases). The CDR3 runs 14 residues. V lost 0 bases and J lost 5, with 9 bases in between. Germline lookup yields CDR1 MNHEY and CDR2 SVGAGI. CDR3 in amino acids: CASSYSTRGDTQYF. Written as DNA, the CDR3 is TGTGCCAGCAGTTACTCCACCCGGGGAGATACGCAGTATTTT.

J is TRBJ1-1 and V is TRBV27; 7 bases are a match to TRBD1. V dropped 7 bases and J dropped 2; count of bases not matched to a gene: 7. In germline, CDR1 is MNHEY, CDR2 SMNVEV (reference sequence). CDR3 length: 14 amino acids. In DNA form, the CDR3 reads TGTGCCAGCAATAAAGGGGGCGGCAACACTGAAGCTTTCTTT. Translating it yields CASNKGGGNTEAFF.

This clonotype was recorded at least ten times. The chain couples TRBV7-2 to TRBJ2-5; D possibly corresponds to TRBD1 (6 bases). Between the trimmed V and J ends, which lost 1 base and 4 bases, there was a span of 13 bases. Per germline, CDR1 SGHTA and CDR2 FQGNSA. The CDR3 has 15 amino acids. CDR3 sequence reads: CASSLVAGVAETQYF. The CDR3 DNA follows: TGTGCCAGCAGCTTAGTAGCAGGGGTGGCAGAGACCCAGTACTTC.